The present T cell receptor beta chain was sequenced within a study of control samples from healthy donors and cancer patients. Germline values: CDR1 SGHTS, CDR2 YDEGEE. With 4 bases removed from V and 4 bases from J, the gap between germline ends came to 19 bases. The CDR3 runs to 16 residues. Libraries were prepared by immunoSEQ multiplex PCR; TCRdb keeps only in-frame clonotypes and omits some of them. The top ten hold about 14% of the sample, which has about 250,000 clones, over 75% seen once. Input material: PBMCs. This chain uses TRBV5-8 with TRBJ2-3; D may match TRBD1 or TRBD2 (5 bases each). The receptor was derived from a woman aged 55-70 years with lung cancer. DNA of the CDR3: TGTGCCAGCAGCCCCGGGGCCTCCCGAGGGGCAGATACGCAGTATTTT. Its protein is CASSPGASRGADTQYF.